This is a list of T cell receptor beta chains from one sample in a study of cytotoxic CD8 clonotypes in ibrutinib-treated CLL. TCRdb keeps only in-frame clones here, not all; method: immunoSEQ multiplex PCR. The table includes 110,000 to 150,000 clones, about 76% detected once. Sequenced material: PBMCs, taken after 24 months of ibrutinib treatment. These receptors came from a human donor with chronic lymphocytic leukemia. Both conserved end residues are part of each CDR3. D genes are given only for firm matches. Expanded clones are given a class, and other clones once, few, many or no size at all.

CDR3 length	clone size	D gene	J gene	V gene	CDR3 protein	CDR3 DNA
12	-	-	TRBJ1-1	TRBV28	CASSLLGGGAFF	TGTGCCAGCAGTTTATTGGGCGGGGGAGCTTTCTTT
15	-	-	TRBJ2-7	TRBV7-9	CASSLTGPLSYEQYF	TGTGCCAGCAGCTTAACTGGGCCCCTCTCCTACGAGCAGTACTTC
11	-	-	TRBJ2-7	TRBV20-1	CSASDQYEQYF	TGCAGTGCTAGTGACCAGTACGAGCAGTACTTC
20	-	-	TRBJ1-4	TRBV14	CASSQDRVPAEGPANEKLFF	TGTGCCAGCAGCCAAGATAGGGTCCCCGCAGAGGGACCGGCTAATGAAAAACTGTTTTTT
17	-	TRBD2	TRBJ2-1	TRBV9	CASSVTLGGRGNNEQFF	TGTGCCAGCAGCGTAACTCTCGGTGGGCGGGGGAACAATGAGCAGTTCTTC
16	-	TRBD2	TRBJ2-3	TRBV4-3	CASSHPSGGVTDTQYF	TGCGCCAGCAGCCACCCTAGCGGGGGGGTCACAGATACGCAGTATTTT
14	once	-	TRBJ1-1	TRBV27	CASTLGGAATEAFF	TGTGCCAGCACCCTAGGGGGGGCGGCCACTGAAGCTTTCTTT
13	-	-	TRBJ2-3	TRBV7-6	CASSLRLGGTQYF	TGTGCCAGCAGCCTCCGACTTGGGGGTACGCAGTATTTT
11	-	-	TRBJ2-7	TRBV5-1	CASRGTHEQYF	TGCGCCAGCAGGGGGACCCACGAGCAGTACTTC
15	-	-	TRBJ2-1	TRBV11-2	CASRTVRGWLHEQFF	TGTGCCAGCAGAACGGTGAGGGGGTGGTTACATGAGCAGTTCTTC
14	-	-	TRBJ1-1	TRBV7-9	CASRSQQGSTEAFF	TGTGCCAGCAGGTCGCAACAGGGCAGCACTGAAGCTTTCTTT
13	few	-	TRBJ1-2	TRBV6-1	CASTTGDNYGYTF	TGTGCCAGCACCACCGGAGACAACTATGGCTACACCTTC
15	-	-	TRBJ1-4	TRBV10-3	CAISEMGGENEKLFF	TGTGCCATCAGTGAGATGGGGGGCGAAAATGAAAAACTGTTTTTT
12	-	-	TRBJ2-1	TRBV5-1	CASSLLAGEQFF	TGCGCCAGCAGCTTACTAGCTGGGGAGCAGTTCTTC
15	-	-	TRBJ2-1	TRBV7-2	CASSLAPSSHNEQFF	TGTGCCAGCAGCTTAGCGCCTAGCTCCCACAATGAGCAGTTCTTC
15	-	-	TRBJ2-1	TRBV19	CATRNRDGGLREQFF	TGTGCCACGCGGAACAGGGACGGGGGCCTACGTGAGCAGTTCTTC
16	-	TRBD1	TRBJ1-2	TRBV19	CASSIPGQVGGYGYTF	TGTGCCAGTAGTATACCCGGACAGGTCGGGGGCTATGGCTACACCTTC
17	-	TRBD2	TRBJ2-7	TRBV11-1	CASSARLAGGASHEQYF	TGTGCCAGCAGCGCCCGACTAGCGGGGGGGGCCTCGCACGAGCAGTACTTC